Sequencing of this T cell receptor beta chain was carried out in a study of cytomegalovirus exposure and HLA in healthy donors. PCR was performed using 60 Vbeta and 13 Jbeta primers. This table comes from immunoSEQ multiplex PCR, and its TCRdb copy is limited to in-frame clones, with some not included. This sample has about 98,000 clones, with about 81% found just once. This clone showed up just once. The receptor's source is a middle-aged man in good health and CMV-seronegative. The sequencing sample was made of PBMCs.

Here the CDR3 DNA reads TGTGCCAGCAGCTTGGTCAGGGTCACAGATACGCAGTATTTT. This translates into CASSLVRVTDTQYF. The rearrangement links TRBV5-4 to TRBJ2-3, with a weak D call TRBD1 (5 bases). V was trimmed by 0 bases and J by 2 bases, leaving 7 bases between them. Germline V CDR1 and CDR2: SGHNT, YYREEE (reference sequence). This CDR3 has 14 residues.